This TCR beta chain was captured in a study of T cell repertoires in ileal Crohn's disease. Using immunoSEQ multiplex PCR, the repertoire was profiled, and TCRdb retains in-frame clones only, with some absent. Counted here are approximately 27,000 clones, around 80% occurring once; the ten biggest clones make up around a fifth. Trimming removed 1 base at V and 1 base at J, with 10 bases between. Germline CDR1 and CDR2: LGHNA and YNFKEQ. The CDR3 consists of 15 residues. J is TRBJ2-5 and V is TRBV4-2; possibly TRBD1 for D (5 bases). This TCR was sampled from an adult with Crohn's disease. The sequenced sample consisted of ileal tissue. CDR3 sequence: CASSQAGQGQETQYF. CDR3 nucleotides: TGTGCCAGCAGCCAAGCAGGGCAGGGCCAAGAGACCCAGTACTTC.